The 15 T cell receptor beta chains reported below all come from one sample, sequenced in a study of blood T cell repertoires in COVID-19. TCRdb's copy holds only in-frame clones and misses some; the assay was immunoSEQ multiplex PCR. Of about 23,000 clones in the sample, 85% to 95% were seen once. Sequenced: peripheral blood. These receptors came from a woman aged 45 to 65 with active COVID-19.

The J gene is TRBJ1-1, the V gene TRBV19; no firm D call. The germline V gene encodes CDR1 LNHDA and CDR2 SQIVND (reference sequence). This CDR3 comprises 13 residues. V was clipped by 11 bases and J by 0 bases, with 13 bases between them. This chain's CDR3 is CAGRREVNTEAFF. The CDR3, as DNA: TGTGCCGGCCGGCGGGAGGTGAACACTGAAGCTTTCTTT.

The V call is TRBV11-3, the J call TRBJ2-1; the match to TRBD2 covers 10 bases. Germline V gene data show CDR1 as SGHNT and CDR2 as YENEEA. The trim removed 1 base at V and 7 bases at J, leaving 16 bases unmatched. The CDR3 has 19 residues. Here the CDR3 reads CASSLGGSTAGGPWNEQFF. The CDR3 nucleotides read TGTGCCAGCAGCTTAGGTGGGAGCACAGCGGGAGGGCCCTGGAATGAGCAGTTCTTC.

The CDR3 here is CATKLSRSGGETQYF. In DNA form, the CDR3 reads TGTGCCACCAAATTAAGCAGGAGCGGAGGGGAGACCCAGTACTTC. The V and J genes are TRBV3-1 (or the pseudogene TRBV3-2) and TRBJ2-5; tentatively, D is TRBD2 (6 bases). V was pared by 10 bases and J by 5 bases, with 23 bases between. Germline CDR1 and CDR2: LGHDT and YNNKEL (reference sequence). This CDR3 has 15 residues.

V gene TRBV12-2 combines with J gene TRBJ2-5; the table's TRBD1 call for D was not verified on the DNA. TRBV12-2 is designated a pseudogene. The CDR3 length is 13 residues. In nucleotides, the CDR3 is TGTGCAGGTCGCTTAGTGACAGACGTGCCCCAGTACTTC. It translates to CAGRLVTDVPQYF.

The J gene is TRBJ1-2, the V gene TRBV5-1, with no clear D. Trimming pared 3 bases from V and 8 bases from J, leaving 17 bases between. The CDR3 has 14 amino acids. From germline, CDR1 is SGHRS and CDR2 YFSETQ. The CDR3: CASSSRPGGEGYTF. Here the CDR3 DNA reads TGCGCCAGCAGCTCCCGCCCGGGCGGGGAGGGCTACACCTTC.

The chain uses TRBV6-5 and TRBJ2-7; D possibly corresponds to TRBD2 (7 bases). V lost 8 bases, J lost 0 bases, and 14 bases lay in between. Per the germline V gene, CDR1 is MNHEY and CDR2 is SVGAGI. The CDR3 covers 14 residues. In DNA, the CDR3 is TGTGCCAGCGGGCGGGGGCCGTTCTCCTACGAGCAGTACTTC. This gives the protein CASGRGPFSYEQYF.

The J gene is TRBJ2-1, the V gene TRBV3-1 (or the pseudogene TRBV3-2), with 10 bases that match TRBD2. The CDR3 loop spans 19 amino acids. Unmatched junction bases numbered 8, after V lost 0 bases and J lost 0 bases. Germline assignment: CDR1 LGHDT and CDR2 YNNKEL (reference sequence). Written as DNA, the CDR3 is TGTGCCAGCAGCCAAGAAATGATAGCGGGAGGCCGCTCCTACAATGAGCAGTTCTTC. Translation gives CASSQEMIAGGRSYNEQFF.

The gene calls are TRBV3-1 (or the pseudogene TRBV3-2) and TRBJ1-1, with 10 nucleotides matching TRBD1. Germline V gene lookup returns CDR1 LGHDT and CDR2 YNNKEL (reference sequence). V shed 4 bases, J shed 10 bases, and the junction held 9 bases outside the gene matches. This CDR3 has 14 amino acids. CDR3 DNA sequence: TGTGCCAGCAGCCCGACAGGGGGCTGGTATGGAGCTTTCTTT. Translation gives CASSPTGGWYGAFF.

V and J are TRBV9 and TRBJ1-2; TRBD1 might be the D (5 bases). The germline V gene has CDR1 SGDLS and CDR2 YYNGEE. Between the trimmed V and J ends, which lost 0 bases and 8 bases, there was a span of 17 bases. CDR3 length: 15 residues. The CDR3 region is CASSVGQGEMWGYTF. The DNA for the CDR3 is TGTGCCAGCAGCGTAGGTCAGGGCGAAATGTGGGGCTACACCTTC.

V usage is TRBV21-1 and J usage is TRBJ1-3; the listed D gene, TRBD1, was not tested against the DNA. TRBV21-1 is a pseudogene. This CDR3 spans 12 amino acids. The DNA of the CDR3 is TGTGCCAGCAGCAAATTACAAAACACCATATATTTT. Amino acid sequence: CASSKLQNTIYF.

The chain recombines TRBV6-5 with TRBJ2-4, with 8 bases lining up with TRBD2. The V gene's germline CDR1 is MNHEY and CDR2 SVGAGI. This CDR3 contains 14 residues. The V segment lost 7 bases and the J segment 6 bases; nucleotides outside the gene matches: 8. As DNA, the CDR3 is TGTGCCAGCATTCCAACCGGGGGGGGAAACATTCAGTACTTC. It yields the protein CASIPTGGGNIQYF.

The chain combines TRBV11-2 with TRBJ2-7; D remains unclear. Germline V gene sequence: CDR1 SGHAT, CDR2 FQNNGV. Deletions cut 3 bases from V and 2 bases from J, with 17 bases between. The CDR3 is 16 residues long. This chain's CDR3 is CASSFIGSQLPYEQYF. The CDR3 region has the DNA TGTGCCAGCAGCTTTATCGGGTCCCAACTTCCCTACGAGCAGTACTTC.

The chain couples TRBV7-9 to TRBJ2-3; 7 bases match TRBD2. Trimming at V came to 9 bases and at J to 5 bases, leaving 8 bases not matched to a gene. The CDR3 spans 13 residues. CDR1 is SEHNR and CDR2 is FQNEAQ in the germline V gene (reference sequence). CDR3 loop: CASRPGLLDTQYF. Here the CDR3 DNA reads TGTGCCAGTAGGCCGGGACTATTAGATACGCAGTATTTT.

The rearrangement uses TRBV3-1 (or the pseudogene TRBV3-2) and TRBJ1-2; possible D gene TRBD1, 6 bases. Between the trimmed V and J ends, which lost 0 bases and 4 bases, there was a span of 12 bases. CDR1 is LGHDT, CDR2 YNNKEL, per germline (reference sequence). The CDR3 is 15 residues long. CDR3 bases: TGTGCCAGCAGCCAAGAAGTACAGGGCACCTATGGCTACACCTTC. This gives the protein CASSQEVQGTYGYTF.

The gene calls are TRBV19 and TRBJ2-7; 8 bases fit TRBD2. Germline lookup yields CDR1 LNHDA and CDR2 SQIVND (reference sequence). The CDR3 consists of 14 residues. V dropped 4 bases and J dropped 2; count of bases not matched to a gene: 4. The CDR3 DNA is TGTGCCAGTAGTACGCAGGGACTAGCCTACGAGCAGTACTTC. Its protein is CASSTQGLAYEQYF.